This is a list of T cell receptor beta chains from one sample in a study of blood T cell repertoires in COVID-19. Sequenced by immunoSEQ multiplex PCR; TCRdb stores in-frame clones only, minus some. The table includes 140,000 or so clones, around four fifths detected once. The sample comprised PBMCs or T cells enriched from blood (not recorded which). Source of these receptors: a woman aged 40 to 50 who had recovered from COVID-19. CDR3s include the opening cysteine and the closing phenylalanine or tryptophan. The D gene is left open where the match is weak. Clone size is shown for a subset of rows, as once, few, many or a class of expanded clone.

D,V,size,J,DNA,CDR3
TRBD1,TRBV7-3,.,TRBJ2-7,TGTGCCAGCAGCCCGGGGACAGGGAACTACGAGCAGTACTTC,CASSPGTGNYEQYF
.,TRBV7-9,.,TRBJ1-2,TGTGCCAGCAGCCCGACAGGATCTGGCTACACCTTC,CASSPTGSGYTF
.,TRBV19,once,TRBJ1-5,TGTGCCAGTAGTGACCTAGGTCAGCCCCAGCATTTT,CASSDLGQPQHF
TRBD2,TRBV6-8,.,TRBJ2-1,TGTGCCAGCAGCTCTTATGCTAGCGGGAGGGCTTCCCGGCCCCACCGATATAATGAGCAGTTCTTC,CASSSYASGRASRPHRYNEQFF
.,TRBV6-4,.,TRBJ1-2,TGTGCCAGCAGTGACTCGGTGGGGAGGGGCTCCTACACCTTC,CASSDSVGRGSYTF
.,TRBV27,.,TRBJ1-1,TGTGCCAGCAGTTTGTCCAGGGCTCTAACTGAAGCTTTCTTT,CASSLSRALTEAFF
.,TRBV5-1,.,TRBJ1-2,TGCGCCAGCAGCTTGGGACACCGGGATAACTATGGCTACACCTTC,CASSLGHRDNYGYTF
TRBD2,TRBV5-8,.,TRBJ2-1,TGTGCCAGCAGCTTGGGAACTAGCGGTCCTTGGGGGGGTGAGCAGTTCTTC,CASSLGTSGPWGGEQFF
.,TRBV6-6,many,TRBJ2-3,TGTGCCAGCAGTGGAGCTGATACGCAGTATTTT,CASSGADTQYF
TRBD2,TRBV15,.,TRBJ2-1,TGTGCCACCAGCAGAGACGGACTAGCGGGAGTAGTTAATGAGCAGTTCTTC,CATSRDGLAGVVNEQFF
.,TRBV19,few,TRBJ1-2,TGTGCCAGTAGTACCGGACTGATTAACTATGGCTACACCTTC,CASSTGLINYGYTF
.,TRBV7-8,.,TRBJ2-1,TGTGCCAGCAGCCCTCGTGAGAGGGCGCAATACAATGAGCAGTTCTTC,CASSPRERAQYNEQFF
TRBD2,TRBV12-5,.,TRBJ2-1,TGTGCTAGTGGACTACCGGGACTAGCGGGAGCTAATGAGCAGTTCTTC,CASGLPGLAGANEQFF
.,TRBV6-1,.,TRBJ2-1,TGTGCCAGCAGTGGTAACAGGGCCCACTTAATGGACTTCTACAATGAGCAGTTCTTC,CASSGNRAHLMDFYNEQFF
.,TRBV3-1/TRBV3-2,.,TRBJ2-3,TGTGCCAGCAGCCAAGATGGAGGCCTCGAGGATACGCAGTATTTT,CASSQDGGLEDTQYF
TRBD2,TRBV6-2/TRBV6-3,.,TRBJ2-1,TGTGCCAGCAGTTACGAGCGGGAGGGCCATGAGCAGTTCTTC,CASSYEREGHEQFF
TRBD1,TRBV4-1,.,TRBJ1-1,TGCGCCAGCAGCCCGGGACAGGGGGCGAACACTGAAGCTTTCTTT,CASSPGQGANTEAFF